Shown below are 32 T cell receptor beta chains from a single sample sequenced in a study of control samples from healthy donors and cancer patients. The repertoire was sequenced with immunoSEQ multiplex PCR; TCRdb's copy has only in-frame clones and lacks some. The table lists some 82,000 clones, 80% to 90% of them singletons. The sequencing sample was made of blood. The receptors derive from a man aged 45-65 years in good health.

The chain joins TRBV7-2 to TRBJ2-1, with 11 bases that match TRBD2. Germline-derived CDR1 and CDR2 are SGHTA and FQGNSA. Germline trimming cut 1 base from V and 9 bases from J; bases unmatched to any gene: 8. The CDR3 covers 16 residues. CDR3 nucleotides: TGTGCCAGCAGCTTAGACCTACTAGCGGGAGCAAGTGAGCAGTTCTTC. Translation gives CASSLDLLAGASEQFF.

This clone was observed a single time. The gene calls are TRBV2 and TRBJ1-2; D perhaps matches TRBD1 (5 bases). Germline lookup yields CDR1 SNHLY and CDR2 FYNNEI. CDR3 length: 13 residues. Trimming took off 2 bases at V and 6 bases at J, with 10 bases between the two ends. The CDR3 coding sequence is TGTGCCAGCAGTGAAAGGGCAGGGAATGGCTACACCTTC. It encodes CASSERAGNGYTF.

The gene calls are TRBV10-1 and TRBJ2-1, with D hard to call. The CDR3 is made up of 13 amino acids. Germline values: CDR1 WNHNN, CDR2 SYGVQD (reference sequence). The ends were cut back, 3 bases at V and 5 bases at J, with 8 bases in the middle. Written as DNA, the CDR3 is TGCGCCAGCAGTGATCACACGAACAATGAGCAGTTCTTC. It is translated as CASSDHTNNEQFF.

The V and J genes are TRBV4-3 and TRBJ1-2; a weak D match, TRBD1 (5 bases). V was clipped by 0 bases and J by 8 bases, with 13 bases between them. The CDR3 loop spans 14 amino acids. From germline, CDR1 is LGHNA and CDR2 YSLEER. For the CDR3, the DNA is TGCGCCAGCAGCCAAGATGTAGGGGTCTACGGCTACACCTTC. Its protein product is CASSQDVGVYGYTF.

The rearrangement uses TRBV29-1 and TRBJ1-1; unclear D gene. The germline CDR1 and CDR2 sequences are SQVTM and ANQGSEA. There are 17 residues in the CDR3. V was trimmed by 0 bases and J by 0 bases, leaving 17 bases between them. CDR3 residues: CSVEDRPGTGMNTEAFF. DNA for the CDR3: TGCAGCGTTGAAGATCGCCCAGGCACGGGGATGAACACTGAAGCTTTCTTT.

V usage is TRBV6-2 or TRBV6-3 and J usage is TRBJ2-1; D possibly corresponds to TRBD2 (6 bases). The CDR3 runs to 16 residues. Germline assignment: CDR1 MNHEY and CDR2 SVGEGT. Trimming removed 0 bases at V and 4 bases at J, with 13 bases between. Written as DNA, the CDR3 is TGTGCCAGCAGTTACTCCGGGACTCCGGCGTACAATGAGCAGTTCTTC. This gives the protein CASSYSGTPAYNEQFF.

The chain couples TRBV7-2 to TRBJ2-1; 10 nucleotides line up with TRBD2. V lost 0 bases to trimming and J lost 7 bases; unmatched junction nucleotides: 6. The germline V gene encodes CDR1 SGHTA and CDR2 FQGNSA. This CDR3 contains 16 residues. CDR3 nucleotide sequence: TGTGCCAGCAGCTTAGCTAGCGGGAGGCAGTTGAATGAGCAGTTCTTC. This translates into CASSLASGRQLNEQFF.

The chain joins TRBV11-3 to TRBJ1-1; no clear D. This CDR3 has 13 amino acids. Germline CDR1 is SGHNT and CDR2 is YENEEA. V dropped 2 bases and J dropped 1 base, with 5 bases sitting between them. In DNA form, the CDR3 reads TGTGCCAGCAGCTTAAACGGGAACACTGAAGCTTTCTTT. This codes for CASSLNGNTEAFF.

This clone was recorded a few times. The gene calls are TRBV5-1 and TRBJ1-4; D ambiguous. Between the trimmed V and J ends, which lost 0 bases and 5 bases, there was a span of 8 bases. The CDR3 is 14 amino acids. In germline, CDR1 is SGHRS, CDR2 YFSETQ. Written as DNA, the CDR3 is TGCGCCAGCAGCTTGGACAGTTCAAATGAAAAACTGTTTTTT. Translating it yields CASSLDSSNEKLFF.

The chain joins TRBV7-9 to TRBJ1-1; D not resolved. There are 15 residues in the CDR3. Germline loops: CDR1 SEHNR, CDR2 FQNEAQ (reference sequence). V was shortened by 0 bases and J by 4 bases, with 12 bases between the two germline ends. CDR3 loop: CASSLAKADGTEAFF. The DNA of the CDR3 is TGTGCCAGCAGCTTAGCGAAGGCAGATGGCACTGAAGCTTTCTTT. The full variable domain, rest sourced from reference TRBV7-9 and TRBJ1-1, is DTGVSQNPRHKITKRGQNVTFRCDPISEHNRLYWYRQTLGQGPEFLTYFQNEAQLEKSRLLSDRFSAERPKGSFSTLEIQRTEQGDSAMYLCASSLAKADGTEAFFGQGTRLTVV.

The V and J genes are TRBV11-3 and TRBJ2-1; D possibly corresponds to TRBD2 (5 bases). Between the trimmed V and J ends, which lost 1 base and 7 bases, there was a span of 11 bases. CDR3 length equals 14 residues. Germline V gene sequence: CDR1 SGHNT, CDR2 YENEEA. This CDR3 is CASSLGIARNEQFF. In nucleotides, the CDR3 is TGTGCCAGCAGCTTAGGAATAGCGAGAAATGAGCAGTTCTTC.

V gene TRBV5-5 combines with J gene TRBJ2-7; maybe TRBD2 (5 bases). Trimming left V 0 bases short and J 7 bases short, with 17 bases between. Germline V CDR1 and CDR2: SGHKS, YYEKEE (reference sequence). The CDR3 contains 15 residues. The CDR3 coding sequence is TGTGCCAGCAGCTTGGGCGCTAGCCTACAAGGGGAGCAGTACTTC. Translation gives CASSLGASLQGEQYF. The whole variable domain, filled in from reference TRBV5-5 and TRBJ2-7, reads DAGVTQSPTHLIKTRGQQVTLRCSPISGHKSVSWYQQVLGQGPQFIFQYYEKEERGRGNFPDRFSARQFPNYSSELNVNALLLGDSALYLCASSLGASLQGEQYFGPGTRLTVT.

The chain couples TRBV18 to TRBJ2-7, with TRBD2 matching over 10 bases. J was trimmed by 6 bases and V by 2 bases; bases with no gene match: 7. Per the germline V gene, CDR1 is KGHSH and CDR2 is LQKENI. CDR3 length: 15 residues. CDR3 sequence: CASSPESGRALEQYF. The CDR3 coding sequence is TGTGCCAGCTCACCAGAAAGCGGGAGGGCCCTCGAGCAGTACTTC.

The chain recombines TRBV15 with TRBJ1-5; D is perhaps TRBD1 (5 bases). The V and J ends lost 6 bases and 8 bases respectively, with 14 bases between them. This CDR3 is built from 13 residues. Germline CDR1 LNHNV, CDR2 YYDKDF (reference sequence). Written as DNA, the CDR3 is TGTGCCACCAGTCGGGACTTTCTGGAGCCCCAGCATTTT. Amino acid sequence: CATSRDFLEPQHF.

V is TRBV21-1 and J is TRBJ2-5; the tabulated D call, TRBD2, remains unverified against the DNA. TRBV21-1 counts as a pseudogene. This CDR3 spans 15 amino acids. The CDR3 spells CASSKAGYRVKTQYF. In nucleotides, the CDR3 is TGTGCCAGCAGCAAAGCCGGCTACCGGGTCAAGACCCAGTACTTC.

This chain connects TRBV27 to TRBJ2-7, with D maybe TRBD1 (6 bases). Germline lookup yields CDR1 MNHEY and CDR2 SMNVEV (reference sequence). The CDR3 totals 15 residues. V was pared by 7 bases and J by 0 bases, with 16 bases between. CDR3 sequence: CASISLQGSSYEQYF. For the CDR3, the DNA is TGTGCCAGCATCAGCCTCCAGGGGAGCTCCTACGAGCAGTACTTC.

The chain is built from TRBV5-1 and TRBJ2-3; the D gene is possibly TRBD1 (5 bases). Trimming pared 4 bases from V and 3 bases from J, leaving 12 bases between. The CDR3 spans 14 residues. CDR1 is SGHRS and CDR2 is YFSETQ in the germline V gene. CDR3 amino acids: CASSPDRITDTQYF. CDR3 sequence (DNA): TGCGCCAGCAGCCCCGACAGAATAACAGATACGCAGTATTTT.

J is TRBJ2-2 and V is TRBV5-1, with TRBD1 matching over 7 bases. Germline V gene lookup returns CDR1 SGHRS and CDR2 YFSETQ. The V and J ends lost 0 bases and 1 base, in that order; junction bases with no gene match: 0. The CDR3 is made up of 15 amino acids. CDR3 sequence (DNA): TGCGCCAGCAGCTTGGACAGGGGGAACACCGGGGAGCTGTTTTTT. It is translated as CASSLDRGNTGELFF. The variable domain in full, with the rest retrieved from reference TRBV5-1 and TRBJ2-2, is KAGVTQTPRYLIKTRGQQVTLSCSPISGHRSVSWYQQTPGQGLQFLFEYFSETQRNKGNFPGRFSGRQFSNSRSEMNVSTLELGDSALYLCASSLDRGNTGELFFGEGSRLTVL.

The chain recombines TRBV7-8 with TRBJ2-1; weak D call: TRBD1 (6 bases). Trimming took off 1 base at V and 9 bases at J, with 10 bases between the two ends. The CDR3 runs 13 residues. Germline CDR1 reads SGHVS; CDR2 reads FQNEAQ. The DNA for the CDR3 is TGTGCCAGCAGCTTAGGACCGGACAGTGAGCAGTTCTTC. Its protein is CASSLGPDSEQFF.

The chain carries TRBV30 and TRBJ1-2; D gene ambiguous. The CDR3 contains 14 residues. CDR1 GTSNPN and CDR2 SVGIG come from the germline V gene (reference sequence). Trimming cost V 0 bases and J 2 bases, with 10 bases left between them. The CDR3 is CAWSVLQLNYGYTF. CDR3 sequence (DNA): TGTGCCTGGAGTGTACTACAGTTGAACTATGGCTACACCTTC.

This clone is a singleton in its sample. The chain couples TRBV29-1 to TRBJ1-1; D gene uncertain. The CDR3 length is 12 residues. The V and J ends lost 4 bases and 0 bases respectively, with 6 bases between them. CDR1 is SQVTM, CDR2 ANQGSEA, per germline. CDR3 in amino acids: CSVGGMNTEAFF. The CDR3 nucleotides read TGCAGCGTTGGAGGGATGAACACTGAAGCTTTCTTT.

This clone was detected once. This chain uses TRBV4-3 with TRBJ2-3; D is unclear. The CDR3 is 18 amino acids. V gave up 1 base and J gave up 3 bases, with 20 bases separating them. CDR1 is LGHNA, CDR2 YSLEER, per germline. As DNA, the CDR3 is TGCGCCAGCAGCCAAGTTAGTATGATTGGGGTTCGAACAGATACGCAGTATTTT. Translating gives CASSQVSMIGVRTDTQYF.

V and J are TRBV27 and TRBJ1-1, with TRBD1 as a possible D gene (6 bases). This CDR3 is 14 amino acids long. Germline V gene data show CDR1 as MNHEY and CDR2 as SMNVEV (reference sequence). V lost 6 bases and J 2 bases, leaving 13 bases between the germline ends. In DNA form, the CDR3 reads TGTGCCAGCAGCCCCGGACAGCTAAACACTGAAGCTTTCTTT. Protein sequence: CASSPGQLNTEAFF.

The rearrangement links TRBV4-1 to TRBJ1-1, with a weak D call TRBD1 (6 bases). Germline assignment: CDR1 MGHRA and CDR2 YSYEKL. Trimming stripped 2 bases from V and 0 bases from J, with 16 bases between. The CDR3 extends over 17 amino acids. The chain's CDR3 is CASSQPLGGQMNTEAFF. The CDR3 DNA reads TGCGCCAGCAGCCAACCTCTAGGTGGACAGATGAACACTGAAGCTTTCTTT.

V is TRBV2 and J is TRBJ2-1; D gene ambiguous. Germline-derived CDR1 and CDR2 are SNHLY and FYNNEI. The V end was cut by 1 base, the J end by 8 bases, with 12 bases between. CDR3 size: 14 residues. The CDR3 nucleotides are TGTGCCAGCAGTGAAGACAGTTGGTCGGATGAGCAGTTCTTC. Encoded protein: CASSEDSWSDEQFF.

The chain links TRBV18 to TRBJ2-2, with no clear D. This CDR3 has 13 amino acids. Per germline, CDR1 KGHSH and CDR2 LQKENI. Trimming cost V 4 bases and J 0 bases, with 3 bases left between them. This chain's CDR3 is CASSQPNTGELFF. The CDR3 DNA reads as TGTGCCAGCTCACAGCCGAACACCGGGGAGCTGTTTTTT. The full variable domain, rest sourced from reference TRBV18 and TRBJ2-2, is NAGVMQNPRHLVRRRGQEARLRCSPMKGHSHVYWYRQLPEEGLKFMVYLQKENIIDESGMPKERFSAEFPKEGPSILRIQQVVRGDSAAYFCASSQPNTGELFFGEGSRLTVL.

J is TRBJ2-1 and V is TRBV2, with 8 bases that match TRBD2. The CDR3 loop spans 18 amino acids. Germline V gene data show CDR1 as SNHLY and CDR2 as FYNNEI. V was pared by 6 bases and J by 5 bases, with 18 bases of the junction left unmatched. The CDR3 region has the DNA TGTGCCAGCAGGGTGGGGGTAGCGGGAAGGTCAATAAACAATGAGCAGTTCTTC. The encoded protein is CASRVGVAGRSINNEQFF.

The rearrangement uses TRBV6-5 and TRBJ1-4; D not certain. CDR1 is MNHEY and CDR2 is SVGAGI in the germline V gene. V shed 6 bases and J shed 7 bases, with 18 bases lying between them. CDR3 length equals 15 residues. The CDR3 sequence: CASSYKMAGSEKLFF. The CDR3 nucleotides are TGTGCCAGCAGCTATAAAATGGCGGGAAGTGAAAAACTGTTTTTT.

This sequence joins TRBV30 and TRBJ1-5; D perhaps matches TRBD1 (5 bases). This CDR3 region has 14 residues. Looked up from germline, CDR1 is GTSNPN and CDR2 is SVGIG (reference sequence). Trimming removed 0 bases at V and 3 bases at J, with 9 bases between. The CDR3 sequence: CAWSVGVYNQPQHF. CDR3 nucleotides: TGTGCCTGGAGTGTAGGGGTATACAATCAGCCCCAGCATTTT.

This chain links TRBV7-6 with TRBJ2-3; maybe TRBD1 (6 bases). CDR3 length equals 15 residues. The V and J ends lost 5 bases and 0 bases respectively, with 12 bases between them. Germline V lookup: CDR1 SGHVS, CDR2 FNYEAQ. The CDR3 reads CASSRRGSSTDTQYF. In DNA, the CDR3 is TGTGCCAGCAGCCGCAGGGGTTCTAGCACAGATACGCAGTATTTT. Complete variable domain (other parts from reference TRBV7-6 and TRBJ2-3): GAGVSQSPRYKVTKRGQDVALRCDPISGHVSLYWYRQALGQGPEFLTYFNYEAQQDKSGLPNDRFSAERPEGSISTLTIQRTEQRDSAMYRCASSRRGSSTDTQYFGPGTRLTVL.

This chain connects TRBV5-5 to TRBJ2-3, with 10 positions matching TRBD2. The CDR3 extends over 13 amino acids. J lost 3 bases, V lost 9 bases, and 4 bases had no gene match. The germline V gene encodes CDR1 SGHKS and CDR2 YYEKEE (reference sequence). As DNA, the CDR3 is TGTGCCATCCCGGGACTAGCGACAGATACGCAGTATTTT. It encodes CAIPGLATDTQYF.

This rearrangement joins TRBV9 to TRBJ2-1; weak D call: TRBD2 (5 bases). This CDR3 spans 14 amino acids. Trimming left V 0 bases short and J 5 bases short, with 9 bases between. Germline V gene lookup returns CDR1 SGDLS and CDR2 YYNGEE. CDR3 sequence (DNA): TGTGCCAGCAGCGTAGTTAGCGCAGACAATGAGCAGTTCTTC. Its translation is CASSVVSADNEQFF.